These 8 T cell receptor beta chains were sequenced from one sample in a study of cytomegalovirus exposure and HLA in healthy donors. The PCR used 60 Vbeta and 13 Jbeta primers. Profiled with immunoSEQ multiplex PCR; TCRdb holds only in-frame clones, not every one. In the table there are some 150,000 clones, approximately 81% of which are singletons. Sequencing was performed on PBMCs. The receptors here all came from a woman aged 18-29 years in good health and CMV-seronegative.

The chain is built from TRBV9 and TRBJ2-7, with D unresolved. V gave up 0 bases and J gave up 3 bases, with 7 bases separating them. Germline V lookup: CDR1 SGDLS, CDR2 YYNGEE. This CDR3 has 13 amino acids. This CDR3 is CASSVGNSYEQYF. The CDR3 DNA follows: TGTGCCAGCAGCGTAGGTAACAGCTACGAGCAGTACTTC.

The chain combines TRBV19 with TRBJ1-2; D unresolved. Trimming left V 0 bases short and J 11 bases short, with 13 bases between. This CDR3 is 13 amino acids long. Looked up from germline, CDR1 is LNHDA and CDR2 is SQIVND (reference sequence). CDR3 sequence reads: CASSIDLRGGYTF. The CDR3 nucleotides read TGTGCCAGTAGTATAGATCTGCGGGGTGGTTACACCTTC. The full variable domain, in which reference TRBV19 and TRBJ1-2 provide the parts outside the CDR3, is DGGITQSPKYLFRKEGQNVTLSCEQNLNHDAMYWYRQDPGQGLRLIYYSQIVNDFQKGDIAEGYSVSREKKESFPLTVTSAQKNPTAFYLCASSIDLRGGYTFGSGTRLTVV.

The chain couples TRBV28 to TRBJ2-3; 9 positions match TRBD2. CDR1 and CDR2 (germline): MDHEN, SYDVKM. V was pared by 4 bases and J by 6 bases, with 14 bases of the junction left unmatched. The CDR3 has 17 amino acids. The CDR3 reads CASSSLFWRGGRDTQYF. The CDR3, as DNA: TGTGCCAGCAGTTCCCTTTTTTGGCGGGGGGGCAGGGATACGCAGTATTTT.

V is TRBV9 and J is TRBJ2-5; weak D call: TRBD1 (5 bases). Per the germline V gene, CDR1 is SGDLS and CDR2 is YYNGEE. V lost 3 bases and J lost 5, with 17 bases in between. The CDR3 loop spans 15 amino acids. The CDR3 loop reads CASSAETGSWETQYF. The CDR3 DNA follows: TGTGCCAGCAGCGCCGAAACAGGCTCTTGGGAGACCCAGTACTTC.

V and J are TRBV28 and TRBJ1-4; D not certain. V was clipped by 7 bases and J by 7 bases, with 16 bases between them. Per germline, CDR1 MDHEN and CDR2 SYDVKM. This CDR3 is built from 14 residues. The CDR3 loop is CASTGGGLVEKLFF. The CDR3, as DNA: TGTGCCAGCACCGGCGGAGGGCTTGTTGAAAAACTGTTTTTT. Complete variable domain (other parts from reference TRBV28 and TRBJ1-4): DVKVTQSSRYLVKRTGEKVFLECVQDMDHENMFWYRQDPGLGLRLIYFSYDVKMKEKGDIPEGYSVSREKKERFSLILESASTNQTSMYLCASTGGGLVEKLFFGSGTQLSVL.

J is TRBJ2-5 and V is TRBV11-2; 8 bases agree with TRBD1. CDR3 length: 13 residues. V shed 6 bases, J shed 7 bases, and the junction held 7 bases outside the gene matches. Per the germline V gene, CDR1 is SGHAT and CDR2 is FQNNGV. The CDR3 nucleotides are TGTGCCAGCAGTCCCGACAGGGGAGCGACCCAGTACTTC. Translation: CASSPDRGATQYF.

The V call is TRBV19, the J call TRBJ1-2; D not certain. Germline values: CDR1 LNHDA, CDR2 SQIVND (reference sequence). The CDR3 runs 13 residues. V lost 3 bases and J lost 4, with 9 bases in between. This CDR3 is CASSIGKTYGYTF. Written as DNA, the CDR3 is TGTGCCAGTAGTATCGGTAAAACCTATGGCTACACCTTC.

CDR3 in DNA: TGTGCCAGTAGTATGCACGCCCTTGGCAGCTCCTACGAGCAGTACTTC. Amino acids: CASSMHALGSSYEQYF. V and J are TRBV19 and TRBJ2-7; D gene uncertain. The germline V gene encodes CDR1 LNHDA and CDR2 SQIVND (reference sequence). Trimming stripped 3 bases from V and 0 bases from J, with 15 bases between. The CDR3 extends over 16 amino acids.